The 5 T cell receptor beta chains presented below share a single source sample, sequenced in a study of blood T cell repertoires in COVID-19. Profiling relied on immunoSEQ multiplex PCR, and the TCRdb table lists in-frame clones only, not all of them. There are about 61,000 clones in the sample; more than 70% occur only once, and about a fifth lies in the top ten. The sample taken for sequencing was peripheral blood. The receptor set was obtained from a woman aged 45-60 years with active or convalescent COVID-19.

The genes are TRBV7-8 and TRBJ2-7; D is possibly TRBD1 (6 bases). CDR1 SGHVS and CDR2 FQNEAQ come from the germline V gene. Trimming took off 2 bases at V and 7 bases at J, with 9 bases between the two ends. This CDR3 comprises 12 residues. CDR3 sequence (DNA): TGTGCCAGCAGCTTAACCCAGGGGGAGCAGTACTTC. Translated, it gives CASSLTQGEQYF.

The rearrangement uses TRBV3-1 (or the pseudogene TRBV3-2) and TRBJ2-5; D is possibly TRBD2 (6 bases). V shed 2 bases and J shed 3 bases, with 16 bases lying between them. The CDR3 spans 16 residues. Looked up from germline, CDR1 is LGHDT and CDR2 is YNNKEL (reference sequence). The CDR3 is CASSQLSSGRKETQYF. Written as DNA, the CDR3 is TGTGCCAGCAGCCAACTAAGCTCGGGGAGGAAAGAGACCCAGTACTTC.

V is TRBV2 and J is TRBJ1-2, with 7 bases lining up with TRBD1. V lost 3 bases, J lost 7 bases, and 5 bases stayed unmatched. Germline-derived CDR1 and CDR2 are SNHLY and FYNNEI. The CDR3 extends over 13 amino acids. The CDR3 region is CASSDNRGFGYTF. For the CDR3, the DNA is TGTGCCAGCAGTGACAACAGGGGATTTGGCTACACCTTC.

This sequence joins TRBV7-6 and TRBJ2-7; tentative D call: TRBD2 (5 bases). The CDR3 runs 15 residues. Deletions cut 6 bases from V and 2 bases from J, with 17 bases between. The germline V gene has CDR1 SGHVS and CDR2 FNYEAQ. CDR3 DNA sequence: TGTGCCAGCAGTCTTACCCGAGCGGAACCCTACGAGCAGTACTTC. It codes for CASSLTRAEPYEQYF. Supplemented by reference TRBV7-6 and TRBJ2-7, the full variable domain reads GAGVSQSPRYKVTKRGQDVALRCDPISGHVSLYWYRQALGQGPEFLTYFNYEAQQDKSGLPNDRFSAERPEGSISTLTIQRTEQRDSAMYRCASSLTRAEPYEQYFGPGTRLTVT.

This clone was seen a single time. The J gene is TRBJ2-1, the V gene TRBV18, with D possibly TRBD1 on 6 matching bases. Between the trimmed V and J ends, which lost 5 bases and 6 bases, there was a span of 8 bases. The CDR3 extends over 12 amino acids. Germline assignment: CDR1 KGHSH and CDR2 LQKENI. CDR3 DNA: TGTGCCAGCTCAACAGGGTCCAATGAGCAGTTCTTC. This encodes CASSTGSNEQFF.